This T cell receptor beta chain was profiled in a study of blood T cell repertoires in COVID-19. About the research overall: The analysed material was cDNA or gDNA that came from T cells, B-cell-depleted T cells, or PBMCs.

Trimming cost V 8 bases and J 8 bases; bases outside gene matches: 10. The germline V gene encodes CDR1 SGHNT and CDR2 YENEEA. The CDR3 is made up of 14 amino acids. Per the original data handling: Reference gene primer amplification gave estimated nucleated cell counts. Clones were read by immunoSEQ multiplex PCR, and TCRdb kept only the in-frame ones, dropping some. V and J calls and clone size are copied from that table; D and trimming were computed from the DNA. Among more than 100,000 clones listed, about 80% were seen once. Participants were aged about 18 to 100 years, lived in 25 or so US areas, and enrolled virtually. Cohort allocation depended upon clinical history that participants reported.

Sequencing was carried out using PBMCs or T cells enriched from blood (not recorded which). The rearrangement links TRBV11-3 to TRBJ1-4; TRBD1 agrees at 8 bases. The TCR originated in a man in his forties or fifties with acute COVID-19. This chain's CDR3 is CASPIQGAGEKLFF. The CDR3 nucleotides are TGTGCCAGCCCAATCCAGGGGGCCGGAGAAAAACTGTTTTTT.